This T cell receptor (beta chain) came from a study of early T cells in non-severe SARS-CoV-2 infection. Across the study: Chains from this unsorted whole-blood bulk RNA could not be paired. Study-level results: Comparison of clonotypes with VDJdb favored anti-spike CD8 responses while missing private and CD4 specificities.

The germline V gene has CDR1 LNHDA and CDR2 SQIVND (reference sequence). The V and J ends lost 5 bases and 4 bases, in that order; junction bases with no gene match: 3. The CDR3 totals 15 residues. This clonotype was detected only a few times. Its specificity is unknown. Individual cDNA molecules were tagged with unique molecular identifiers. A single record per CDR3 protein comes from TCRdb applying MiXCR to the 5' RACE reads. The sample includes some 60,000 distinct CDR3 sequences, around an eighth of them seen just once. Specimen: whole blood, collected at baseline. V and J are TRBV19 and TRBJ2-7, with 15 bases that match TRBD2. This TCR was recovered from an adult who was a healthcare worker with PCR-confirmed SARS-CoV-2 infection or an uninfected control (not recorded which). CDR3 DNA sequence: TGTGCCAGTAGTTCCGGGACTAGCGGGAGGTACGAGCAGTACTTC. This gives the protein CASSSGTSGRYEQYF.